This T cell receptor (beta chain) was identified in a study of vaccination effects on CD4 cells after COVID-19. Study-level information: Both of the two convalescent patients gave a sample, one 16 days and one a week before vaccination. Findings of the study overall: Convalescents showed post-vaccine spike-reactive clones that were mainly new vaccine-induced clones.

This clone is a singleton in its sample. Its target is unknown. The V gene's germline CDR1 is KGHSH and CDR2 LQKENI. This CDR3 is built from 18 residues. Between the trimmed V and J ends, which lost 1 base and 5 bases, there was a span of 23 bases. Culturing for roughly 9 days preceded CD4+ T cell isolation. Only in-frame clones appear in the TCRdb table, and some are missing; sequencing was by immunoSEQ multiplex PCR. The sample includes approximately 47,000 clones, roughly 76% of them seen just once. The rearrangement joins TRBV18 to TRBJ1-1, with D uncertain. Sequenced material: CD4+ T cells from PBMCs cultured without peptide, taken before COVID-19 vaccination. The sequence derives from a human donor who had a prior SARS-CoV-2 infection. In DNA, the CDR3 is TGTGCCAGCTCACCACAGTGGAGCTTCACAGCAAGTGATACTGAAGCTTTCTTT. It is translated as CASSPQWSFTASDTEAFF. The variable domain in full, completed from reference TRBV18 and TRBJ1-1, reads NAGVMQNPRHLVRRRGQEARLRCSPMKGHSHVYWYRQLPEEGLKFMVYLQKENIIDESGMPKERFSAEFPKEGPSILRIQQVVRGDSAAYFCASSPQWSFTASDTEAFFGQGTRLTVV.